This TCR beta chain was sequenced in a study of OX40 agonist ivuxolimab in advanced cancers. The wider study: Ivuxolimab is an agonistic anti-OX40 (CD134) antibody, and patients were treated with it. Patients achieving partial responses numbered three: one hepatocellular carcinoma case and two cutaneous melanoma cases.

The ends were cut back, 0 bases at V and 2 bases at J, with 14 bases in the middle. Germline values: CDR1 SQVTM, CDR2 ANQGSEA. The CDR3 consists of 15 residues. TCRdb's copy holds only in-frame clones and misses some; the assay was immunoSEQ multiplex PCR. Among 35,000 or so clones listed, around 73% were seen once. The input for sequencing was CD4+ or CD8+ T cells sorted from blood, taken in a trial of the OX40 agonist ivuxolimab. The sequence derives from an adult with an advanced solid tumor such as melanoma, head and neck, liver or kidney cancer. The gene calls are TRBV29-1 and TRBJ2-7; D might be TRBD1 (6 bases). Here the CDR3 DNA reads TGCAGCGTTGAAGATCAGGACAGTCCGACCTACGAGCAGTACTTC. Translation gives CSVEDQDSPTYEQYF.